A selection of T cell receptor beta chains follows, all from one sample in a study of OX40 agonist ivuxolimab in advanced cancers. Profiled with immunoSEQ multiplex PCR; TCRdb holds only in-frame clones, not every one. This table holds tens of thousands of clones, approximately 85% found once. The sample in question was CD4+ or CD8+ T cells sorted from blood, obtained in a trial of the OX40 agonist ivuxolimab. All receptors come from an adult with an advanced solid tumor such as melanoma, head and neck, liver or kidney cancer. CDR3s include the opening cysteine and the closing phenylalanine or tryptophan. D genes are given only for firm matches. Clone size appears in some rows only: once, few, many, or a class for an expanded clone.

V: TRBV5-1
D: NA
size: NA
J: TRBJ2-5
CDR3: CASSLGDGIQETQYF
DNA: TGCGCCAGCAGCTTGGGGGACGGAATTCAAGAGACCCAGTACTTC

V: TRBV5-1
D: NA
size: NA
J: TRBJ1-3
CDR3: CASSLEVFGQRGNTIYF
DNA: TGCGCCAGCAGCTTGGAAGTCTTTGGACAGAGAGGGAACACCATATATTTT

V: TRBV10-1
D: NA
size: NA
J: TRBJ2-7
CDR3: CASYSTAPGLDYEQYF
DNA: TGCGCCAGCTACTCCACAGCCCCAGGGTTAGATTACGAGCAGTACTTC

V: TRBV28
D: NA
size: once
J: TRBJ1-1
CDR3: CASRTKVTEAFF
DNA: TGTGCCAGCAGAACGAAGGTAACTGAAGCTTTCTTT

V: TRBV6-1
D: NA
size: once
J: TRBJ2-7
CDR3: CASSVDLRGEQYF
DNA: TGTGCCAGCAGTGTCGACCTCAGGGGCGAGCAGTACTTC

V: TRBV5-4
D: TRBD1
size: NA
J: TRBJ1-1
CDR3: CASSLLTGEYTEAFF
DNA: TGTGCCAGCAGCTTGTTAACAGGGGAGTACACTGAAGCTTTCTTT

V: TRBV4-1
D: NA
size: NA
J: TRBJ1-1
CDR3: CASSQPTTANTEAFF
DNA: TGCGCCAGCAGCCAACCGACGACAGCGAACACTGAAGCTTTCTTT

V: TRBV5-1
D: TRBD2
size: NA
J: TRBJ2-7
CDR3: CASSSQSGGPSYEQYF
DNA: TGCGCCAGCAGCTCCCAAAGCGGGGGACCTTCCTACGAGCAGTACTTC

V: TRBV9
D: NA
size: NA
J: TRBJ1-4
CDR3: CASSVGLVPNEKLFF
DNA: TGTGCCAGCAGCGTTGGACTTGTACCCAATGAAAAACTGTTTTTT

V: TRBV13
D: NA
size: NA
J: TRBJ2-6
CDR3: CASARSGANVLTF
DNA: TGTGCCAGTGCGAGATCTGGGGCCAACGTCCTGACTTTC

V: TRBV7-9
D: NA
size: NA
J: TRBJ2-3
CDR3: CASSPGGVDTQYF
DNA: TGTGCCAGCAGCCCCGGAGGTGTTGATACGCAGTATTTT

V: TRBV30
D: NA
size: NA
J: TRBJ2-7
CDR3: CAWSGDTASYEQYF
DNA: TGTGCCTGGAGTGGAGACACAGCTTCCTACGAGCAGTACTTC

V: TRBV7-9
D: NA
size: NA
J: TRBJ1-2
CDR3: CASTQIETAYGYTF
DNA: TGTGCCAGCACCCAAATCGAGACAGCCTATGGCTACACCTTC

V: TRBV5-1
D: TRBD1
size: NA
J: TRBJ2-2
CDR3: CASSITGGDDTGELFF
DNA: TGCGCCAGCAGCATAACAGGGGGCGATGACACCGGGGAGCTGTTTTTT

V: TRBV4-2
D: NA
size: NA
J: TRBJ2-5
CDR3: CASSQDTAQETQYF
DNA: TGTGCCAGCAGCCAAGATACGGCCCAAGAGACCCAGTACTTC

V: TRBV5-3
D: TRBD2
size: once
J: TRBJ2-5
CDR3: CARSFGLAGAPQETQYF
DNA: TGTGCCAGAAGCTTCGGACTAGCGGGAGCCCCACAAGAGACCCAGTACTTC

V: TRBV19
D: NA
size: NA
J: TRBJ1-5
CDR3: CASSSQGRGNQPQHF
DNA: TGTGCCAGTAGTAGCCAGGGGAGGGGCAATCAGCCCCAGCATTTT

V: TRBV4-1
D: TRBD1
size: NA
J: TRBJ1-2
CDR3: CASSQGGTGGDYGYTF
DNA: TGCGCCAGCAGCCAAGGAGGGACAGGGGGTGACTATGGCTACACCTTC

V: TRBV19
D: TRBD1
size: NA
J: TRBJ2-5
CDR3: CASREGGGETQYF
DNA: TGTGCCAGCCGAGAAGGGGGCGGTGAGACCCAGTACTTC

V: TRBV27
D: TRBD1
size: NA
J: TRBJ1-1
CDR3: CASSQYQGAREAFF
DNA: TGTGCCAGCAGTCAATATCAGGGGGCTCGTGAAGCTTTCTTT

V: TRBV6-1
D: NA
size: NA
J: TRBJ1-4
CDR3: CASSDRSSGKLFF
DNA: TGTGCCAGCAGTGACAGGAGCTCTGGAAAACTGTTTTTT

V: TRBV7-2
D: NA
size: NA
J: TRBJ2-7
CDR3: CASSPRARRYEQYF
DNA: TGTGCCAGCAGCCCTAGGGCCCGCCGCTACGAGCAGTACTTC

V: TRBV28
D: TRBD2
size: NA
J: TRBJ2-7
CDR3: CASSTGTSSPRYEQYF
DNA: TGTGCCAGCAGCACTGGGACTAGTTCCCCAAGGTACGAGCAGTACTTC

V: TRBV9
D: TRBD1
size: once
J: TRBJ2-7
CDR3: CASSVEAGGGYEQYF
DNA: TGTGCCAGCAGCGTAGAGGCAGGGGGCGGCTACGAGCAGTACTTC

V: TRBV5-1
D: TRBD2
size: NA
J: TRBJ2-1
CDR3: CASSSLGTSINEQFF
DNA: TGCGCCAGCAGCTCTCTGGGGACTAGCATTAATGAGCAGTTCTTC

V: TRBV5-1
D: NA
size: NA
J: TRBJ2-2
CDR3: CASSRDITGELFF
DNA: TGCGCCAGCAGCAGGGACATCACCGGGGAGCTGTTTTTT

V: TRBV5-1
D: NA
size: NA
J: TRBJ1-3
CDR3: CASSVQGYGNTIYF
DNA: TGCGCCAGCAGCGTGCAGGGATACGGAAACACCATATATTTT

V: TRBV9
D: NA
size: NA
J: TRBJ2-7
CDR3: CASSPLGGLEQYF
DNA: TGTGCCAGCAGCCCCCTTGGTGGGCTCGAGCAGTACTTC

V: TRBV18
D: TRBD2
size: NA
J: TRBJ2-1
CDR3: CASSPGLAGGMGEQFF
DNA: TGTGCCAGCTCACCGGGACTAGCGGGAGGCATGGGTGAGCAGTTCTTC